These T cell receptor beta chains were read from a single sample in a study of Graves' ophthalmopathy and Graves' hyperthyroidism. TCRdb reprocessed the multiplex PCR reads via MiXCR and lists one record per CDR3 protein. There are 1 million to 1.3 million distinct CDR3 sequences in the sample; 35% to 40% occur only once, and 8.5% to 14% lies in the top ten. The sequencing sample was made of peripheral blood or thyroid tissue (not recorded which). Receptors originate from an adult man with Graves' hyperthyroidism. The CDR3 runs from the conserved cysteine through the conserved F or W. Each record gives: D gene, V gene, clone size, J gene, CDR3 DNA, CDR3 protein. The D gene is left open where the match is weak. Expanded clones are given a class, and other clones once, few, many or no size at all.

TRBD1	TRBV19	-	TRBJ1-5	TGTGCCAGTACCGTGATACAGGGGGATCGGCCCCAGCATTTT	CASTVIQGDRPQHF
TRBD1	TRBV14	few	TRBJ2-7	TGTGCCAGCAGCCAATCGTACAGGGGGCAAAGCTCCTACGAGCAGTACTTC	CASSQSYRGQSSYEQYF
TRBD1	TRBV11-2	few	TRBJ2-7	TGTGCCAGCAGCTTAATCCGGGACAGTGGTTACGAGCAGTACTTC	CASSLIRDSGYEQYF
-	TRBV7-2	many	TRBJ2-2	TGTGCCAGCAGCTTAGGAGTTACCGCCGGGGAGCTGTTTTTT	CASSLGVTAGELFF
TRBD2	TRBV7-9	many	TRBJ2-7	TGTGCCAGCAGCAAGGGACTAGCGGGGGTTAACTACGAGCAGTACTTC	CASSKGLAGVNYEQYF
-	TRBV6-5	-	TRBJ1-3	TGTGCCAGTTCAGCAGGACCACCCTCTGGAAACACCATATATTTT	CASSAGPPSGNTIYF
-	TRBV7-9	many	TRBJ1-4	TGTGCCAGCAGCACCCCGGGCAGTCGTAATGAAAAACTGTTTTTT	CASSTPGSRNEKLFF
-	TRBV12-3/TRBV12-4	-	TRBJ1-4	TGTGCCAGCAGTTTAGGAAAGGGTGAAAAACTGTTTTTT	CASSLGKGEKLFF
TRBD1	TRBV6-5	many	TRBJ1-6	TGTGCCAGCAGGCGGGACAGCTCCTATAATTCACCCCTCCACTTT	CASRRDSSYNSPLHF
TRBD1	TRBV11-2	many	TRBJ1-2	TGTGCCAGCAGACTGACAGGGGGCCACGGCTACACCTTC	CASRLTGGHGYTF
-	TRBV11-2	many	TRBJ1-2	TGTGCCAGCAGCTTAGATCGGAAGGTGTATGGCTACACCTTC	CASSLDRKVYGYTF
-	TRBV5-5	many	TRBJ2-7	TGTGCCAGCAGCTTGGGGACAGCTCCCCAGTACGAGCAGTACTTC	CASSLGTAPQYEQYF
-	TRBV14	-	TRBJ1-1	TGTGCCAGCAGCCTGGCAATCAGGTCCACTGAAGCTTTCTTT	CASSLAIRSTEAFF
-	TRBV19	-	TRBJ1-4	TGTGCCAGTTCGGACACCCAGTACACTAATGAAAAACTGTTTTTT	CASSDTQYTNEKLFF
-	TRBV20-1	many	TRBJ1-5	TGCAGTGCTAGAGACCCACGGGGGGCGGGTCAGCCCCAGCATTTT	CSARDPRGAGQPQHF
-	TRBV4-1	-	TRBJ1-2	TGCGCCAGCAGCCAAGAGGGAGGGGCAGCGTTCTATGGCTACACCTTC	CASSQEGGAAFYGYTF
TRBD2	TRBV10-3	once	TRBJ2-1	TGTGCCATCAGTGAATGGACTAGTGCATATGAGCAGTTCTTC	CAISEWTSAYEQFF
-	TRBV29-1	many	TRBJ1-1	TGCAGCGTCGCAGGGTATTCTGAAGCTTTCTTT	CSVAGYSEAFF
-	TRBV25-1	many	TRBJ1-2	TGTGCCAGTAAGGGATCGGGGCATGGCTACACCTTC	CASKGSGHGYTF
TRBD1	TRBV2	many	TRBJ2-7	TGTGCCAGCACGGGACAGGGGATGGAGGAGCAGTACTTC	CASTGQGMEEQYF
-	TRBV6-5	-	TRBJ1-3	TGTGCCAGCAGTTACTCGAGTCCGGCCCTAGAAGCCATATATTTT	CASSYSSPALEAIYF
-	TRBV15	many	TRBJ1-6	TGTGCCACCGGGAGCTACGATAATTCACCCCTCCACTTT	CATGSYDNSPLHF
-	TRBV5-1	few	TRBJ2-2	TGCGCCAGCAGCTTGCGGGTCCCAGGGGCCGGTACCGGGGAGCTGTTTTTT	CASSLRVPGAGTGELFF
TRBD2	TRBV5-1	many	TRBJ2-7	TGCGCCAGCAGCTTCGGGGGGATTTCCTACGAGCAGTACTTC	CASSFGGISYEQYF
TRBD2	TRBV9	-	TRBJ2-7	TGTGCCAGCAGCGTAAACGGGAGGGGCGGGGAGCAGTACTTC	CASSVNGRGGEQYF
TRBD1	TRBV6-2/TRBV6-3	many	TRBJ2-6	TGTGCCAGCAGTTACAGGCAGGGGGAGGCCAACGTCCTGACTTTC	CASSYRQGEANVLTF
-	TRBV6-6	-	TRBJ1-2	TGTGCCAGCAGTGAAGTGACAGGAGACTATGGCTACACCTTC	CASSEVTGDYGYTF
-	TRBV7-9	-	TRBJ2-7	TGTGCCAGCAGCCGAGGACAGCAGTACTTC	CASSRGQQYF
-	TRBV19	-	TRBJ2-7	TGTGCCAGTAGTATAGAAGATAACAGGTACTCCTACGAGCAGTACTTC	CASSIEDNRYSYEQYF
-	TRBV30	few	TRBJ2-7	TGTGCCTGGAGCAGTGGGGGGTATGAGCAGTACTTC	CAWSSGGYEQYF
-	TRBV10-3	many	TRBJ1-5	TGTGCCATCAGTGAGTCGGGGGATGGCAATCAGCCCCAGCATTTT	CAISESGDGNQPQHF